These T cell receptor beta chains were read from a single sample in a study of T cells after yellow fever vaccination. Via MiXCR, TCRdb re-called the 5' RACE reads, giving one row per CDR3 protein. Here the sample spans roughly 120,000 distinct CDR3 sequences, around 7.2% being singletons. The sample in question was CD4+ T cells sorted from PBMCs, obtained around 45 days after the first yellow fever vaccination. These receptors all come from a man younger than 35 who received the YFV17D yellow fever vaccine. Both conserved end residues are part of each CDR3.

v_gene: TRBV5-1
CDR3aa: CASSFRDNSFQNYGYTF

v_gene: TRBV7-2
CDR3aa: CASSYRDRGFPYEQYF

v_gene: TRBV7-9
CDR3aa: CASSLVGTSKDTQYF

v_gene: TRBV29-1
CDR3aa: CSAGLARENTQYF

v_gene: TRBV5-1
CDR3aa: CASSYRQGINTEAFF

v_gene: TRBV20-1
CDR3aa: CSASLRVGRDSPLHF

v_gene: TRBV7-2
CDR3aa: CASSLGGRSNQPQHF

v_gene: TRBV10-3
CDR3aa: CAITGQYPPDTQYF

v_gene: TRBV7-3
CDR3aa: CASGRLNTGELFF

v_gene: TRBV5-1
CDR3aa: CASSRGGDSGQPQHF

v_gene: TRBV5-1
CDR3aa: CASSVVGGFEQFF

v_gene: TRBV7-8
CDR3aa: CASSSRQAGYNEQFF

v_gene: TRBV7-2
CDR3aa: CASSLSQNTEAFF

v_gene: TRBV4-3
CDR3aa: CASSQASGGTPVNEQFF

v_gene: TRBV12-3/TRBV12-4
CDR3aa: CASSFRSEQYF

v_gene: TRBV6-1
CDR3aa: CASSQRPRGRGSYNSPLHF